This T cell receptor beta chain appears in the sequencing data of a study of blood T cell repertoires in COVID-19. The participants were between roughly 18 and 100 years old and came from 20 to 30 US areas. Source study methods: Estimation of nucleated cell counts relied on the amplification of reference gene primers. Method: immunoSEQ multiplex PCR; TCRdb's copy keeps in-frame clones and lacks some. Clonal size and the V and J genes are those of that table, whereas D and trimming came from the DNA. The data contain fewer than 400,000 clones, around 92% of them singletons. Germline CDR1 and CDR2: SGHDT and YYEEEE. V lost 0 bases and J lost 4, with 13 bases in between. There are 15 residues in the CDR3.

The sequence derives from a woman younger than 45 who had recovered from COVID-19. V gene TRBV5-6 combines with J gene TRBJ1-2; perhaps TRBD1 as D (5 bases). The sequenced material came from PBMCs or T cells enriched from blood (not recorded which). In DNA form, the CDR3 reads TGTGCCAGCAGCTTGGCGGGGGTCGCAAGCTATGGCTACACCTTC. This gives the protein CASSLAGVASYGYTF.